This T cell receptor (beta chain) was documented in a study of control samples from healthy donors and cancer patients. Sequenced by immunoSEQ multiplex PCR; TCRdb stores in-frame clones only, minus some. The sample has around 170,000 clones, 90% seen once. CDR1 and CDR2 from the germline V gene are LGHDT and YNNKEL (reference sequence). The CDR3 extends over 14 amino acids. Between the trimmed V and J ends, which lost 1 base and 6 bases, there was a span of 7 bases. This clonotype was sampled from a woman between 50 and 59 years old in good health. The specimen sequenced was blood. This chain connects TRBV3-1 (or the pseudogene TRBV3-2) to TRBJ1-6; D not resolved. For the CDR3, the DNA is TGTGCCAGCAGCCAAGCGGGTCGTAATTCACCCCTCCACTTT. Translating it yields CASSQAGRNSPLHF.